This TCR beta chain was found in a study of CD8+CD57+ T cells in acquired aplastic anemia. Whole-study findings and limits: Patients did not significantly differ from controls in CD8+ Simpson's diversity.

This clonotype was seen once. What it binds is unknown. The study profiled TCR beta VDJ and CDR3 using genomic DNA as template. TCRdb ran MiXCR on the reads and lists one entry per CDR3 protein. The data hold 100,000 to 150,000 distinct CDR3 sequences, with more than 40% observed a single time. V was pared by 0 bases and J by 3 bases, with 10 bases between. The CDR3 contains 14 residues. Per the germline V gene, CDR1 is SGHDT and CDR2 is YYEEEE. Material for sequencing was sorted CD4+, CD8+, or CD8+CD57+ T cells (not recorded which) from PBMCs. This chain links TRBV5-6 with TRBJ2-7; tentatively, D is TRBD2 (5 bases). This clonotype was obtained from a human donor in good health, serving as a control. The CDR3 sequence: CASSLEPRGYEQYF. The CDR3 DNA reads as TGTGCCAGCAGCTTGGAGCCACGGGGCTACGAGCAGTACTTC.